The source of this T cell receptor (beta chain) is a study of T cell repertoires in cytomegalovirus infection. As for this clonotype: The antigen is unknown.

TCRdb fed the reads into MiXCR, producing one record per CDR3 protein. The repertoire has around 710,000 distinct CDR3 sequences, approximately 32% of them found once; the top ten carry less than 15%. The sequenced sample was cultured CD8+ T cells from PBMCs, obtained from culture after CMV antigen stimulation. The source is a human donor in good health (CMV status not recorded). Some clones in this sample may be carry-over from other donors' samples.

The CDR3 is CASSEPRGVLTEAFF. The CDR3 DNA follows: TGTGCCAGCAGCGAACCCAGGGGGGTCCTCACTGAAGCTTTCTTT. The chain links TRBV11-1 to TRBJ1-1; TRBD1 matches 7 bases. J gave up 4 bases and V 5 bases, and 10 bases lay outside the gene matches. This CDR3 has 15 amino acids. Germline CDR1 and CDR2: SGHAT and FQDESV (reference sequence).